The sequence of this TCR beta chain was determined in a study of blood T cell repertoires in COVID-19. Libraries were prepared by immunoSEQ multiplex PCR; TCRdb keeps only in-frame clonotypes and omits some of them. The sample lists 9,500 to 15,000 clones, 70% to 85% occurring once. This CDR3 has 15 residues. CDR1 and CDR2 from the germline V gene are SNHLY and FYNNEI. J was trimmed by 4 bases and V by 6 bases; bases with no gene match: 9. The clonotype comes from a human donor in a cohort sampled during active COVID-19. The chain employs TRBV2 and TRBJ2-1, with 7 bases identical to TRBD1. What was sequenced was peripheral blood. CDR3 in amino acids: CASRYRGQQYNEQFF. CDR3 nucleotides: TGTGCCAGCAGGTACAGGGGACAGCAATACAATGAGCAGTTCTTC.